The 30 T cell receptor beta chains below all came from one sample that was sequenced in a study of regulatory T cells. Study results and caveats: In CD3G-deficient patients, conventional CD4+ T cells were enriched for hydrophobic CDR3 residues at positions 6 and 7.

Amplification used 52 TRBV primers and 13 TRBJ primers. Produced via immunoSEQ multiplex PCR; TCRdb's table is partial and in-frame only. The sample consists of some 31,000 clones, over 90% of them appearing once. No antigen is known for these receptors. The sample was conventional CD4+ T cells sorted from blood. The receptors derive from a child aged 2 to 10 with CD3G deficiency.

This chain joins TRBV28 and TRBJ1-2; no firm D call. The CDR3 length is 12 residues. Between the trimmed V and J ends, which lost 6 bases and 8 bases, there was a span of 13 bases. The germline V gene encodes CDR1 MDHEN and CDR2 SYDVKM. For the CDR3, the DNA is TGTGCCAGCAGCCAAAGCGGTGCGGGCTACACCTTC. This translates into CASSQSGAGYTF.

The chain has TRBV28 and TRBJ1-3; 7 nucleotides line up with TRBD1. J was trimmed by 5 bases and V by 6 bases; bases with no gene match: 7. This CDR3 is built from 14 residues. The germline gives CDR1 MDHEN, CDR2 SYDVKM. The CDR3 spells CASSSPDRRNTIYF. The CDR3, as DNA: TGTGCCAGCAGCTCCCCGGACAGGCGAAACACCATATATTTT.

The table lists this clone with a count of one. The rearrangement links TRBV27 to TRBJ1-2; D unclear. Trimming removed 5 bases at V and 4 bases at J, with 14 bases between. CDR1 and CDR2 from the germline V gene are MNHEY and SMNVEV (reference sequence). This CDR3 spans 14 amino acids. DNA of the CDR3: TGTGCCAGCAGTCCCGGCCAGGAGGGCTATGGCTACACCTTC. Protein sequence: CASSPGQEGYGYTF.

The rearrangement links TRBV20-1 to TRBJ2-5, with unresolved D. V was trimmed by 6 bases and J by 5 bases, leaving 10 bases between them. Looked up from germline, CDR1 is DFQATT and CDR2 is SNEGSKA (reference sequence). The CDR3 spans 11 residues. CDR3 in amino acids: CSAPTGETQYF. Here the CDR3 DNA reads TGCAGTGCCCCGACGGGTGAGACCCAGTACTTC.

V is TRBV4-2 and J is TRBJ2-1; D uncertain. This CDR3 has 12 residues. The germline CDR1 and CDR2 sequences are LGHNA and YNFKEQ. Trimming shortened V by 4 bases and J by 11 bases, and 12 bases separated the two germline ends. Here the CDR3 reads CASSPLLTQQFF. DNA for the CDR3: TGTGCCAGCAGCCCCTTGCTTACTCAGCAGTTCTTC.

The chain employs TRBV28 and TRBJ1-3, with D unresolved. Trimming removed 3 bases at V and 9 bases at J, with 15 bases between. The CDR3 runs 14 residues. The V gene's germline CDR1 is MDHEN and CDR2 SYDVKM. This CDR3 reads CASSLFAATGTIYF. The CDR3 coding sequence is TGTGCCAGCAGTTTGTTCGCGGCAACGGGCACCATATATTTT.

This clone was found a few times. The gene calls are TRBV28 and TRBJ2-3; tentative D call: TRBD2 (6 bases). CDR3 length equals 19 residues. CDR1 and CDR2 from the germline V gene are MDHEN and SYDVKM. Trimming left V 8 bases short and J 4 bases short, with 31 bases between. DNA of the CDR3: TGTGCCAGCCCCGGTGGGACGGGCTCGACTAGTTTCCTGGCAGATACGCAGTATTTT. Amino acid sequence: CASPGGTGSTSFLADTQYF.

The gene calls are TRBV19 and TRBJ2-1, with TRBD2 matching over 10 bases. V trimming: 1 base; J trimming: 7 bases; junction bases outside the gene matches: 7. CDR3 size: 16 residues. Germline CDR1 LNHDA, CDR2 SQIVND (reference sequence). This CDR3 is CASSIVRLAGENEQFF. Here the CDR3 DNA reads TGTGCCAGTAGTATAGTGAGGCTAGCGGGAGAGAATGAGCAGTTCTTC.

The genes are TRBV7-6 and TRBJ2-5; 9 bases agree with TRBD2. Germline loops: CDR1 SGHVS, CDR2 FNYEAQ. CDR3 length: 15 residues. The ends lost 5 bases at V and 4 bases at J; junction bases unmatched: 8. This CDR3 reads CASSPRTSDRETQYF. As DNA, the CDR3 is TGTGCCAGCAGCCCTCGGACTAGCGATCGAGAGACCCAGTACTTC.

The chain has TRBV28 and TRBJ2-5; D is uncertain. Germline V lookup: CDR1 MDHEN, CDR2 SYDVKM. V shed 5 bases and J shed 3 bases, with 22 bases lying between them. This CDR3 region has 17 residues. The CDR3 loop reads CASSPLPRGLLKETQYF. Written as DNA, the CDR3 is TGTGCCAGCAGTCCTCTCCCGAGAGGCTTACTCAAAGAGACCCAGTACTTC.

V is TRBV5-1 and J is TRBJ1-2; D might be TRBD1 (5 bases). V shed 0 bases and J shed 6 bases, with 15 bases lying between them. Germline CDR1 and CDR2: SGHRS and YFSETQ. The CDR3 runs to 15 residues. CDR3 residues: CASSLDRPEIDGYTF. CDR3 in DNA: TGCGCCAGCAGCTTGGACAGGCCTGAAATAGATGGCTACACCTTC.

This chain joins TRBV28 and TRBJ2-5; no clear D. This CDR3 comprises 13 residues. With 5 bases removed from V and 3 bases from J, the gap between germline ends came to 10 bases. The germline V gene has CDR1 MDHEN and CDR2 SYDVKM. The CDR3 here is CASSPRAKETQYF. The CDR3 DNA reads TGTGCCAGCAGTCCCCGGGCCAAAGAGACCCAGTACTTC. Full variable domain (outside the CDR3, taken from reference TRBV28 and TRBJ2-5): DVKVTQSSRYLVKRTGEKVFLECVQDMDHENMFWYRQDPGLGLRLIYFSYDVKMKEKGDIPEGYSVSREKKERFSLILESASTNQTSMYLCASSPRAKETQYFGPGTRLLVL.

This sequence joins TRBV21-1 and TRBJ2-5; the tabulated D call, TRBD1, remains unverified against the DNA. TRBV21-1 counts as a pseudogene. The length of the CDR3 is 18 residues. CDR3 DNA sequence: TGTGCCAGCAGCAAAGCGAGCGGTCCCAGGGGCCCCAAAGAGACCCAGTACTTC. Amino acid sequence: CASSKASGPRGPKETQYF.

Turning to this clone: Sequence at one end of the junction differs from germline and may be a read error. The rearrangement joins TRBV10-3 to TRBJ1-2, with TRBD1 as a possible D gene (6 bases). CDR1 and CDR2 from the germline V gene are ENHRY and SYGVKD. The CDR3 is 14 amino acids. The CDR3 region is CAISESVRGYGYTF. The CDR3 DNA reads TGTGCCATCAGCGAGTCAGTCAGGGGCTATGGCTACACCTTC.

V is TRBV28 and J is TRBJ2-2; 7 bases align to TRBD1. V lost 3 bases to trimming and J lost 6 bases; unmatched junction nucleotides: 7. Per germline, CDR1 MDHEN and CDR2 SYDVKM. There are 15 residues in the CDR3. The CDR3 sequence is CASSLRGRISGELFF. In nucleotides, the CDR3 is TGTGCCAGCAGTTTGAGGGGGCGCATCTCCGGGGAGCTGTTTTTT.

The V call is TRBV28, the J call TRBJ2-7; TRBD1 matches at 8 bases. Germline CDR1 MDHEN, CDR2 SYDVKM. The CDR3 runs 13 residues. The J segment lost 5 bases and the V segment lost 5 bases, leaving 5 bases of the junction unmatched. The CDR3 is CASSARGRNEQYF. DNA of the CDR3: TGTGCCAGCAGTGCCAGGGGGCGAAACGAGCAGTACTTC.

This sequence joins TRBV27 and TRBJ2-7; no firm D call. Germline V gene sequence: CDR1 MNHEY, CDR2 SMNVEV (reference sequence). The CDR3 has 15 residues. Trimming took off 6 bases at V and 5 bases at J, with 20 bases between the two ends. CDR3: CASSPKSPSRDEQYF. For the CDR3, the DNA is TGTGCCAGCAGCCCTAAGAGCCCAAGCCGCGACGAGCAGTACTTC.

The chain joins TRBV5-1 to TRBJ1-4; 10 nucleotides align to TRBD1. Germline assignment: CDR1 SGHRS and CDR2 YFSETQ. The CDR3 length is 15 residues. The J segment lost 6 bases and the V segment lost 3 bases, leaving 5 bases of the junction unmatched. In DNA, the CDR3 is TGCGCCAGCAGCTCGTCCGGGACAGGGGATGAAAAACTGTTTTTT. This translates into CASSSSGTGDEKLFF.

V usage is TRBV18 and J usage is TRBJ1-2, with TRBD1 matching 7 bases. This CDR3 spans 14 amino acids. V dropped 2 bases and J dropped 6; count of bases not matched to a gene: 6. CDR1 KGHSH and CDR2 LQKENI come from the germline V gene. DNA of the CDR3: TGTGCCAGCTCACCATCAGCAGGGGGAAATGGCTACACCTTC. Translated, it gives CASSPSAGGNGYTF.

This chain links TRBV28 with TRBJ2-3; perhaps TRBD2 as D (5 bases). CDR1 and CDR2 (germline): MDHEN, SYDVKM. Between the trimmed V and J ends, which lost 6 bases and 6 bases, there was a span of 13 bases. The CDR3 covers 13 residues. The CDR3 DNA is TGTGCCAGCAGCCCTACTAGTCCCGATACGCAGTATTTT. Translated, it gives CASSPTSPDTQYF.

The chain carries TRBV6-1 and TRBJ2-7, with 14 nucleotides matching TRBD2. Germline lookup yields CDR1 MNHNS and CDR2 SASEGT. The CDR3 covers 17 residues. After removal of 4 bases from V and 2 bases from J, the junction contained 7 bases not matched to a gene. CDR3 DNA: TGTGCCAGCAGTGTCGTCAAGGGACTAGCGGGGGCCTACGAGCAGTACTTC. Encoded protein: CASSVVKGLAGAYEQYF.

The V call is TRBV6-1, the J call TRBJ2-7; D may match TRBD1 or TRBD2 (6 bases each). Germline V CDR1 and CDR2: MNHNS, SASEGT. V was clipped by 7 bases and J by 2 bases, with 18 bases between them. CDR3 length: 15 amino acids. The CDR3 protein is CASTDGGLGAYEQYF. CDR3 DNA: TGTGCCAGCACCGACGGGGGCCTTGGAGCCTACGAGCAGTACTTC.

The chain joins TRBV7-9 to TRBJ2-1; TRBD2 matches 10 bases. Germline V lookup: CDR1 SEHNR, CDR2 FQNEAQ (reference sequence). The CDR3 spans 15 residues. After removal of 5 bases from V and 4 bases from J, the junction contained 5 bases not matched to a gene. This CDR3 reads CASSPGTSVYNEQFF. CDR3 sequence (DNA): TGTGCCAGCAGCCCCGGGACTAGCGTGTACAATGAGCAGTTCTTC.

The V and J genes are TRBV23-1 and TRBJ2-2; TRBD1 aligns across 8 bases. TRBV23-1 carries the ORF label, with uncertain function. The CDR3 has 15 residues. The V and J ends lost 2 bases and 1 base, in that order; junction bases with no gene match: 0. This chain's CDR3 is CASSQTGGNTGELFF. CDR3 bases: TGCGCCAGCAGTCAAACAGGGGGGAACACCGGGGAGCTGTTTTTT.

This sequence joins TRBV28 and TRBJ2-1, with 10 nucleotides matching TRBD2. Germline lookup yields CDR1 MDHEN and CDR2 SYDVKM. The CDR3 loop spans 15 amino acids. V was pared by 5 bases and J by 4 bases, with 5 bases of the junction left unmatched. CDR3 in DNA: TGTGCCAGCAGTCCAGCGACTAGCGGGTACAATGAGCAGTTCTTC. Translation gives CASSPATSGYNEQFF. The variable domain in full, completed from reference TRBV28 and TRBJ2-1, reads DVKVTQSSRYLVKRTGEKVFLECVQDMDHENMFWYRQDPGLGLRLIYFSYDVKMKEKGDIPEGYSVSREKKERFSLILESASTNQTSMYLCASSPATSGYNEQFFGPGTRLTVL.

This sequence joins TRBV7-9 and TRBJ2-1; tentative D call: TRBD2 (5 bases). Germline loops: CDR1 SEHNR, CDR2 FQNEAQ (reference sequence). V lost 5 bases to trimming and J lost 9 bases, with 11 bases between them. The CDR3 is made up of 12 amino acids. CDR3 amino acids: CASSLEGTEQFF. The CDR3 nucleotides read TGTGCCAGCAGCCTAGAGGGCACTGAGCAGTTCTTC.

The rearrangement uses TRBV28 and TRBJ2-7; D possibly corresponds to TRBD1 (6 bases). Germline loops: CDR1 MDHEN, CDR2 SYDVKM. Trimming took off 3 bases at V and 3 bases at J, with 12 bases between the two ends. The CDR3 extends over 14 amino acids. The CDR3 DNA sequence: TGTGCCAGCAGTTTGTCAGGGGATGGCTACGAGCAGTACTTC. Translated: CASSLSGDGYEQYF.

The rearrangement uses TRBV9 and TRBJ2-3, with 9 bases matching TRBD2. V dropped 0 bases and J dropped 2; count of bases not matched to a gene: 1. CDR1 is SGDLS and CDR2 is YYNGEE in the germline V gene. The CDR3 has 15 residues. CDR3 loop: CASSVGLAATDTQYF. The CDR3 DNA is TGTGCCAGCAGCGTAGGACTAGCGGCCACAGATACGCAGTATTTT.

CDR3 nucleotides: TGTGCCAGCAGCGCACGCCGGACAGGGCCTGAAGCTTTCTTT. Protein product: CASSARRTGPEAFF. The rearrangement links TRBV11-2 to TRBJ1-1, with 8 bases matching TRBD1. The CDR3 extends over 14 amino acids. V lost 5 bases to trimming and J lost 6 bases; unmatched junction nucleotides: 8. The V gene's germline CDR1 is SGHAT and CDR2 FQNNGV.

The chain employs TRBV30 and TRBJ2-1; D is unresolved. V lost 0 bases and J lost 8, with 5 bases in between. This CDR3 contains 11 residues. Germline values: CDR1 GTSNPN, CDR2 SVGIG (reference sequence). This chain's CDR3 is CAWSVRDEQFF. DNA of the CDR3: TGTGCCTGGAGTGTACGGGATGAGCAGTTCTTC.